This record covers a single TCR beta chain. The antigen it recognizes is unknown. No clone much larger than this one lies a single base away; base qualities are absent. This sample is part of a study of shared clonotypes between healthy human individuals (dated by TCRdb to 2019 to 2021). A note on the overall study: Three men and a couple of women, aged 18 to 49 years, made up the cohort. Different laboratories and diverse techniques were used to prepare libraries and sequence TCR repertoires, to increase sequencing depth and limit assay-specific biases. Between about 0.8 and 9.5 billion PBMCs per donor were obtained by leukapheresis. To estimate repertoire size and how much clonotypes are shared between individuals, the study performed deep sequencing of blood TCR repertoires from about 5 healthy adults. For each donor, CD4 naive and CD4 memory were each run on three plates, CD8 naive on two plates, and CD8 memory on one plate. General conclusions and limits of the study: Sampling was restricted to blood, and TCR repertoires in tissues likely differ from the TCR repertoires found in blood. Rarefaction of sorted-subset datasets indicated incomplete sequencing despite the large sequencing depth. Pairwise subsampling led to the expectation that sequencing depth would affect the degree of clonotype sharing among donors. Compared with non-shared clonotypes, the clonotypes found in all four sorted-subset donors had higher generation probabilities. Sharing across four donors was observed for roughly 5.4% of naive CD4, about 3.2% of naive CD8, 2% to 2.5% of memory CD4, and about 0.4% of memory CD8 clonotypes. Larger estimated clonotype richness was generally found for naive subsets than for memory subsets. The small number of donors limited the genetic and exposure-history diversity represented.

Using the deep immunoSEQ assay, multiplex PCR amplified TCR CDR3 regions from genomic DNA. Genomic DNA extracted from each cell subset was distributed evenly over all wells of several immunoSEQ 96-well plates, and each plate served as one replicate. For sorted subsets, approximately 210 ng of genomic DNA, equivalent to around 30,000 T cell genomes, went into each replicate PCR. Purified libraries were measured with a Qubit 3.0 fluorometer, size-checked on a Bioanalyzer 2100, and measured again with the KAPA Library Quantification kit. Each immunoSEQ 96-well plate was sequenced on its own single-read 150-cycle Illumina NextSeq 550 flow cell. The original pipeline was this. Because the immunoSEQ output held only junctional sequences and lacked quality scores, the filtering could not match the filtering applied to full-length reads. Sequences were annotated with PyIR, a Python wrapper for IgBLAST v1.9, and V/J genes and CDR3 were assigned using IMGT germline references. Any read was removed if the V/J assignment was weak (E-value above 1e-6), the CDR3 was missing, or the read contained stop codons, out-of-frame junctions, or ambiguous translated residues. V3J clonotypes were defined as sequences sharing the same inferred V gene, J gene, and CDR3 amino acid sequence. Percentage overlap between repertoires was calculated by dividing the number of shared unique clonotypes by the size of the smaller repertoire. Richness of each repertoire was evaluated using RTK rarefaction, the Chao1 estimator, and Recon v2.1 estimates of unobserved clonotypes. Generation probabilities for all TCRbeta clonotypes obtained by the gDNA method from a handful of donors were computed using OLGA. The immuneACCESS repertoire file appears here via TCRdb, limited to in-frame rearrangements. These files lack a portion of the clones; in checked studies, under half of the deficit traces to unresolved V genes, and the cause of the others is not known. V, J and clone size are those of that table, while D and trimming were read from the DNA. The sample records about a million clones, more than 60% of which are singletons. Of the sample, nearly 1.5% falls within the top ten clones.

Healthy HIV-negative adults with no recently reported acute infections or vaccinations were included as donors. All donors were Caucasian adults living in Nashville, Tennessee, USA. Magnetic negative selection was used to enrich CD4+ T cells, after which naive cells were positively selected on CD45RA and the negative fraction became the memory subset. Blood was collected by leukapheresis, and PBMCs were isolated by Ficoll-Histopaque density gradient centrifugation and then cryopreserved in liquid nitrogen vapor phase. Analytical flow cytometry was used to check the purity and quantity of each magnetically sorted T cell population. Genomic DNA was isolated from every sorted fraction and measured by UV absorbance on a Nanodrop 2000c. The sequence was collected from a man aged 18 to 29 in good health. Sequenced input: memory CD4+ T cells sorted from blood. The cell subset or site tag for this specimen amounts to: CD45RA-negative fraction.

The sequenced DNA is TGTGCCAGCAGTTTGGACACCCAGGGAAAACTGTTTTTT. Translated, this is CASSLDTQGKLFF. The receptor chain draws on TRBV27 and TRBJ1-4; TRBD1 is a weak D gene call, 5 bases matching. From its cysteine to its phenylalanine, the CDR3 spans 13 amino acids. Just CDR3 DNA is preserved here, 39 bases in frame from base 1. V and J lose 3 bases and 10 bases, and a span of 12 bases separates them. CDR1 and CDR2 are read off the germline V gene (reference sequence) as MNHEY and SMNVEV.